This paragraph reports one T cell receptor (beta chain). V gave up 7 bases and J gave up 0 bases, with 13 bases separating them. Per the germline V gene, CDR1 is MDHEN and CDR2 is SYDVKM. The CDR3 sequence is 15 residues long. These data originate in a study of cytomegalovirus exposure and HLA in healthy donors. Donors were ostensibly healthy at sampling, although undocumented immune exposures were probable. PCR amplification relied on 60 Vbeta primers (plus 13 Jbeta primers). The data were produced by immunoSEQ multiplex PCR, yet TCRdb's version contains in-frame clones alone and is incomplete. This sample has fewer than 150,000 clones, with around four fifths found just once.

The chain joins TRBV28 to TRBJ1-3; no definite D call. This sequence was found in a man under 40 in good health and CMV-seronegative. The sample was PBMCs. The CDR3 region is CASTSPLTSGNTIYF. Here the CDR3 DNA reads TGTGCCAGCACCTCACCCCTAACCTCTGGAAACACCATATATTTT.